Below are 18 T cell receptor beta chains sequenced from a single sample in a study of blood T cell repertoires in COVID-19. Measured with immunoSEQ multiplex PCR; TCRdb has only the in-frame clones, and not every one. The sample lists 400,000 to 500,000 clones; 85% to 90% were seen once. Sequencing was done on a sample of PBMCs or T cells enriched from blood (not recorded which). These receptors were obtained from a woman between 35 and 50 years old who had recovered from COVID-19.

This rearrangement joins TRBV7-2 to TRBJ1-4; perhaps TRBD1 as D (6 bases). Germline loops: CDR1 SGHTA, CDR2 FQGNSA. CDR3 length: 15 amino acids. Trimming removed 5 bases at V and 5 bases at J, with 15 bases between. Here the CDR3 reads CASSRKQGSNEKLFF. DNA for the CDR3: TGTGCCAGCAGCCGGAAACAGGGCTCGAATGAAAAACTGTTTTTT.

This clone was seen just once. The chain has TRBV5-1 and TRBJ2-3; 7 bases are a match to TRBD1. Germline CDR1 SGHRS, CDR2 YFSETQ. The CDR3 has 15 amino acids. J lost 3 bases, V lost 3 bases, and 7 bases had no gene match. The CDR3 DNA reads as TGCGCCAGCAGCTCACAGGGGTGGGGGACAGATACGCAGTATTTT. Amino acids: CASSSQGWGTDTQYF.

This clone came up a few times. The chain couples TRBV11-2 to TRBJ2-5, with D hard to call. The germline CDR1 and CDR2 sequences are SGHAT and FQNNGV. The CDR3 contains 14 residues. The V and J ends lost 5 bases and 4 bases respectively, with 14 bases between them. This CDR3 is CASSPRQGRETQYF. CDR3 DNA: TGTGCCAGCAGCCCACGACAAGGCAGAGAGACCCAGTACTTC.

The chain links TRBV12-5 to TRBJ1-2; D uncertain. Germline CDR1 LGHNT, CDR2 FRNRAP. Trimming took 0 bases from V and 3 from J, leaving 17 bases between them. This CDR3 comprises 17 residues. The CDR3 spells CASGLVPRAVYHYGYTF. The CDR3 coding sequence is TGTGCTAGTGGTTTGGTACCGAGGGCCGTCTACCACTATGGCTACACCTTC.

The chain has TRBV27 and TRBJ1-2; D call uncertain. V was clipped by 5 bases and J by 4 bases, with 17 bases between them. This CDR3 is 15 amino acids long. The germline V gene has CDR1 MNHEY and CDR2 SMNVEV (reference sequence). The CDR3 protein is CASSRGLRDSYGYTF. Written as DNA, the CDR3 is TGTGCCAGCAGTCGAGGCCTCCGTGATAGCTATGGCTACACCTTC.

This chain links TRBV16 with TRBJ2-7; D is undetermined. The CDR3 has 11 amino acids. Trimming took off 0 bases at V and 6 bases at J, with 3 bases between the two ends. Germline CDR1 KGHSY, CDR2 FQNENV. The CDR3 DNA follows: TGTGCCAGCAGCCAATCTCGCGAGCAGTACTTC. Residues: CASSQSREQYF.

With respect to this clone: Other DNA sequences in the same sample also yield this CDR3. The chain carries TRBV11-3 and TRBJ1-6; D possibly corresponds to TRBD1 (6 bases). Germline V gives CDR1 SGHNT, CDR2 YENEEA. V lost 3 bases, J lost 7 bases, and 10 bases lay in between. The CDR3 loop spans 14 amino acids. In DNA form, the CDR3 reads TGTGCCAGCAGCTTGGGGCAGGGGAATTCACCCCTCCACTTT. Encoded protein: CASSLGQGNSPLHF.

This clone showed up just once. CDR3 DNA: TGTGCCAGCAGCTCGAGAGTTCCCTATTCTGGAAACACCATATATTTT. This encodes CASSSRVPYSGNTIYF. This sequence joins TRBV7-2 and TRBJ1-3; no reliable D call. CDR3 size: 16 residues. Germline CDR1 is SGHTA and CDR2 is FQGNSA. V lost 4 bases, J lost 1 base, and 14 bases lay in between.

The chain carries TRBV7-9 and TRBJ2-7; TRBD2 matches 9 bases. This CDR3 contains 16 residues. J gave up 4 bases and V 4 bases, and 11 bases lay outside the gene matches. Looked up from germline, CDR1 is SEHNR and CDR2 is FQNEAQ (reference sequence). CDR3 DNA: TGTGCCAGCAGCTCCCCCCACAGGACTAGCGATTACGAGCAGTACTTC. Its protein is CASSSPHRTSDYEQYF.

V usage is TRBV27 and J usage is TRBJ1-5; 8 nucleotides align to TRBD1. CDR1 MNHEY and CDR2 SMNVEV come from the germline V gene (reference sequence). The CDR3 is 17 residues long. V shed 3 bases, J shed 3 bases, and the junction held 10 bases outside the gene matches. CDR3 nucleotide sequence: TGTGCCAGCAGTTTCCTCCGGGACAGGTATTCCAATCAGCCCCAGCATTTT. Its translation is CASSFLRDRYSNQPQHF.

The V and J genes are TRBV4-3 and TRBJ2-2; the D is unclear. V lost 3 bases, J lost 0 bases, and 11 bases lay in between. Germline lookup yields CDR1 LGHNA and CDR2 YSLEER. The CDR3 runs 16 residues. CDR3 DNA sequence: TGCGCCAGCAGCCAGTATGTTATAGCGAACACCGGGGAGCTGTTTTTT. This codes for CASSQYVIANTGELFF.

V is TRBV5-6 and J is TRBJ1-1, with D unresolved. With 6 bases removed from V and 3 bases from J, the gap between germline ends came to 15 bases. CDR3 length: 14 residues. The germline V gene has CDR1 SGHDT and CDR2 YYEEEE. CDR3 sequence reads: CASTLGPRDTEAFF. The CDR3 DNA reads TGTGCCAGCACCCTGGGTCCTCGGGACACTGAAGCTTTCTTT.

The rearrangement joins TRBV4-3 to TRBJ1-2; D is possibly TRBD1 (5 bases). This CDR3 comprises 15 residues. Germline V gene data show CDR1 as LGHNA and CDR2 as YSLEER. V lost 4 bases and J lost 2, with 14 bases in between. The CDR3 sequence: CASSPRVTKNYGYTF. CDR3 nucleotides: TGCGCCAGCAGCCCCAGGGTTACCAAAAACTATGGCTACACCTTC.

This chain joins TRBV18 and TRBJ2-3; 7 bases are shared with TRBD1. This CDR3 has 17 residues. Per the germline V gene, CDR1 is KGHSH and CDR2 is LQKENI. J gave up 2 bases and V 1 base, and 9 bases lay outside the gene matches. CDR3 bases: TGTGCCAGCTCACCACTGACCGGGACAGCCAACACAGATACGCAGTATTTT. Amino acids: CASSPLTGTANTDTQYF.

Written as DNA, the CDR3 is TGTGCCAGCAGCGGCCGGGACACCAACACTGAAGCTTTCTTT. Protein sequence: CASSGRDTNTEAFF. The chain links TRBV3-1 (or the pseudogene TRBV3-2) to TRBJ1-1; weak D call: TRBD1 (6 bases). In germline, CDR1 is LGHDT, CDR2 YNNKEL (reference sequence). CDR3 length: 14 residues. The V and J ends lost 5 bases and 2 bases respectively, with 12 bases between them.

V usage is TRBV29-1 and J usage is TRBJ2-3, with 11 nucleotides matching TRBD1. With 2 bases clipped from V and 4 bases from J, the junction kept 11 bases outside the gene matches. This CDR3 is built from 17 residues. The germline gives CDR1 SQVTM, CDR2 ANQGSEA. The CDR3 bases are TGCAGCGTTGAAAGGGAGCGAGGACAGGGGGCCCCAGATACGCAGTATTTT. Amino acid sequence: CSVERERGQGAPDTQYF.

CDR3: CASSSKGRGFDEQYF. DNA of the CDR3: TGTGCCAGCAGCTCAAAAGGGAGAGGGTTCGACGAGCAGTACTTC. The V and J genes are TRBV11-2 and TRBJ2-7; D might be TRBD2 (5 bases). V was clipped by 4 bases and J by 5 bases, with 18 bases between them. From germline, CDR1 is SGHAT and CDR2 FQNNGV. The CDR3 has 15 residues.

The V call is TRBV3-1 (or the pseudogene TRBV3-2), the J call TRBJ2-7; the match to TRBD1 covers 10 bases. CDR1 and CDR2 (germline): LGHDT, YNNKEL (reference sequence). The CDR3 consists of 14 residues. J gave up 2 bases and V 4 bases, and 2 bases lay outside the gene matches. The CDR3 loop is CASSPGTGAYEQYF. CDR3 in DNA: TGTGCCAGCAGCCCGGGGACAGGGGCCTACGAGCAGTACTTC.